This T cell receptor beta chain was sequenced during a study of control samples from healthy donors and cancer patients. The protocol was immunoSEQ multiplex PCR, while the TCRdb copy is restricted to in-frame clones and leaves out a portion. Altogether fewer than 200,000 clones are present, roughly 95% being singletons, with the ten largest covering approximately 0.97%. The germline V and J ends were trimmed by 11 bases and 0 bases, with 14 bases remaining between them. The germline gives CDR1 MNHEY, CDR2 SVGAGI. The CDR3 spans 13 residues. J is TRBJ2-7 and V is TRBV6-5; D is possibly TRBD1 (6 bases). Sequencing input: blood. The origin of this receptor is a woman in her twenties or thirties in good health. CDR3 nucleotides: TGTGCCGTCCGGGAAGGGGGCTCCTACGAGCAGTACTTC. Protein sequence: CAVREGGSYEQYF.